The clone carrying this T cell receptor beta chain appeared a few times. The antigen remains undetermined. A sort by CD45RO/CCR7/CD25/CD127/CD95/CD27 yielded CD4+ naive, central memory, regulatory and stem cell-like memory cells. This specimen belongs to a study of beta chain features in type 1 diabetes. General study results and limits: Patients with type 1 diabetes carried fewer insertions and had more deletions at their VDJ junctions. When Type 1 diabetes patients were examined, their TCRB CDR3s proved moderately but significantly shorter in all four CD4+ subsets. The question of HLA type influencing TCRB rearrangement was one that remained unresolved here.

The sequenced template was cDNA made from the entire isolated RNA. The method was immunoSEQ multiplex PCR; TCRdb's version includes in-frame clones alone and lacks a portion of them. The profile shows roughly 260,000 clones, approximately 11% of them singletons. The CDR3 covers 16 residues. Germline assignment: CDR1 LNHDA and CDR2 SQIVND (reference sequence). The V segment lost 3 bases and the J segment 7 bases; nucleotides outside the gene matches: 11. The source material was naive CD4+ T cells from blood. This chain links TRBV19 with TRBJ2-5; 10 positions match TRBD1. The TCR was taken from a man aged 30-40 years with type 1 diabetes. CDR3 loop: CASSISGQGSRRTQYF. DNA of the CDR3: TGTGCCAGTAGTATCTCGGGACAGGGGTCGAGACGGACCCAGTACTTC.